This TCR beta chain stems from a study of response to subunit inactivated influenza vaccine. Notes on the study in general: With each seasonal influenza vaccination, the authors suggested, few new T cells are recruited.

Trimming removed 2 bases at V and 0 bases at J, with 8 bases between. The CDR3 runs to 15 residues. Germline CDR1 and CDR2: MGHRA and YSYEKL. TCRdb analysed the RT-PCR reads with MiXCR anew, one entry per CDR3 protein. The repertoire holds about 780,000 distinct CDR3 sequences, with less than 20% as singletons. Of note for this clonotype: Its antigen is unknown.

The TCR was taken from a middle-aged man who received an inactivated influenza vaccine. This material consisted of PBMCs from blood, taken 5 days after vaccination. The chain carries TRBV4-1 and TRBJ1-5; maybe TRBD1 (5 bases). The CDR3 region is CASSQRQFSNQPQHF. In DNA, the CDR3 is TGCGCCAGCAGCCAACGACAGTTTAGCAATCAGCCCCAGCATTTT.